This T cell receptor (beta chain) was documented in a study of T cell responses to AZD1222 COVID-19 vaccine. Sequenced by immunoSEQ multiplex PCR; TCRdb stores in-frame clones only, minus some. The data hold over 95,000 clones, with 65% to 85% observed a single time. This clone was seen just once. V shed 4 bases, J shed 2 bases, and the junction held 8 bases outside the gene matches. Germline-derived CDR1 and CDR2 are SEHNR and FQNEAQ (reference sequence). CDR3 length equals 15 residues. The rearrangement uses TRBV7-9 and TRBJ2-7, with 7 bases lining up with TRBD1. The starting material was peripheral blood, obtained 28 days after the second AZD1222 dose. The TCR comes from an adult who received the AZD1222 COVID-19 vaccine. Here the CDR3 reads CASSYADRRAYEQYF. Here the CDR3 DNA reads TGTGCCAGCAGCTACGCGGACAGGCGGGCCTACGAGCAGTACTTC.